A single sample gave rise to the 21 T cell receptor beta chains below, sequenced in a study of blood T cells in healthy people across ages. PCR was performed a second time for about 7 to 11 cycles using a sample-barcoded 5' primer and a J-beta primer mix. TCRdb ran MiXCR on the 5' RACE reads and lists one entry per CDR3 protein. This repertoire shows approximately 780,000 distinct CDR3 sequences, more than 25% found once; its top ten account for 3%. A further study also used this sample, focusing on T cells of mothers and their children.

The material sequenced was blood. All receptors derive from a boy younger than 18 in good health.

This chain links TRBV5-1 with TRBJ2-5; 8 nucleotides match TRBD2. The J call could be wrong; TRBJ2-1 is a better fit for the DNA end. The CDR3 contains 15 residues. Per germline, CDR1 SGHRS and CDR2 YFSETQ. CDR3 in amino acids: CASSLGGTRVEEQFF. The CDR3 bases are TGCGCCAGCAGCTTGGGGGGGACTAGGGTTGAAGAGCAGTTCTTC.

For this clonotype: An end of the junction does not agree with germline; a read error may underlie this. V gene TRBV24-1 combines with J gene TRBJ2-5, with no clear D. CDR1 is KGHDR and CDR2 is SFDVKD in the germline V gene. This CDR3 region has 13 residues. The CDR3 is CATRDDLQETQYF. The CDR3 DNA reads TGTGCCACCCGTGACGATCTCCAAGAGACCCAGTACTTC.

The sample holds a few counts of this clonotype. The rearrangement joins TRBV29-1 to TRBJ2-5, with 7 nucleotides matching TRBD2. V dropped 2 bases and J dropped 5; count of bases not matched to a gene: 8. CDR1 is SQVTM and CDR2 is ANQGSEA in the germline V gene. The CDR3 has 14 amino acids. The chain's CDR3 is CSVESGAGWETQYF. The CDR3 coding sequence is TGCAGCGTTGAAAGCGGAGCGGGGTGGGAGACCCAGTACTTC.

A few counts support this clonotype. The CDR3: CASRAGSNQETQYF. The CDR3 DNA reads TGTGCCAGCAGGGCGGGGAGTAACCAAGAGACCCAGTACTTC. J is TRBJ2-5 and V is TRBV6-1, with a weak D call TRBD2 (6 bases). The germline CDR1 and CDR2 sequences are MNHNS and SASEGT. V was shortened by 6 bases and J by 0 bases, with 11 bases between the two germline ends. The CDR3 runs to 14 residues.

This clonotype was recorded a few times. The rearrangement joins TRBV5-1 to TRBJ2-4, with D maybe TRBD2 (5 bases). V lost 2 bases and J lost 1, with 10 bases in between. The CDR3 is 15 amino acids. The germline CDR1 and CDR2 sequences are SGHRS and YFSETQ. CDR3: CASSFEGTAKNIQYF. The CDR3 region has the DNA TGCGCCAGCAGCTTCGAGGGCACGGCCAAAAACATTCAGTACTTC.

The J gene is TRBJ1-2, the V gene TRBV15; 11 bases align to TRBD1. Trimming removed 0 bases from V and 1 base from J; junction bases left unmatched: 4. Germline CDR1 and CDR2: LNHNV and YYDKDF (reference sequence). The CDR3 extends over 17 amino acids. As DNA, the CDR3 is TGTGCCACCAGCAGAGATGGACAGGGGGCCTATAACTATGGCTACACCTTC. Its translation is CATSRDGQGAYNYGYTF.

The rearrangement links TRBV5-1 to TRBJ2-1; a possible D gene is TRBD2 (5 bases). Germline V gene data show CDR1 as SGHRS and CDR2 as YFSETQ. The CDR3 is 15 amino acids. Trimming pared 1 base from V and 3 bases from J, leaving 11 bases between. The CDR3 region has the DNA TGCGCCAGCAGCTTGACAGATCGGGACTACAATGAGCAGTTCTTC. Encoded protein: CASSLTDRDYNEQFF.

The CDR3 DNA sequence: TGTGCCAGCAGTTCCCAGGGGACGGTAGAGACCCAGTACTTC. Encoded protein: CASSSQGTVETQYF. The rearrangement joins TRBV6-6 to TRBJ2-5; a possible D gene is TRBD1 (6 bases). The CDR3 sequence is 14 residues long. With 4 bases removed from V and 4 bases from J, the gap between germline ends came to 13 bases. Germline V lookup: CDR1 MNHNY, CDR2 SVGAGI (reference sequence).

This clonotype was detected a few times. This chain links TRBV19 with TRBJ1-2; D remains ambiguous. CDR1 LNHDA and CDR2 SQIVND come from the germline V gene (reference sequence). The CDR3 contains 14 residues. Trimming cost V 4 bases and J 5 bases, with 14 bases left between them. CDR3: CASSRGERLYGYTF. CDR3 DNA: TGTGCCAGTAGTAGAGGAGAAAGACTGTATGGCTACACCTTC.

The DNA for the CDR3 is TGTGCCAGCAGTTTACTCGGTGGCGAACAGCCCCAGCATTTT. Translated: CASSLLGGEQPQHF. This chain joins TRBV12-3 or TRBV12-4 and TRBJ1-5, with D unclear. The CDR3 has 14 residues. V lost 2 bases, J lost 7 bases, and 12 bases lay in between.

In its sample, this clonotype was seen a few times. The CDR3 bases are TGTGCCACCAGTGACCCTGACAGGGGAGAGACCCAGTACTTC. Amino acids: CATSDPDRGETQYF. The V and J genes are TRBV24-1 and TRBJ2-5, with 8 bases matching TRBD1. Losses at the gene ends were 4 bases for V and 4 bases for J; bases not matched to a gene: 4. CDR1 KGHDR and CDR2 SFDVKD come from the germline V gene. The CDR3 extends over 14 amino acids.

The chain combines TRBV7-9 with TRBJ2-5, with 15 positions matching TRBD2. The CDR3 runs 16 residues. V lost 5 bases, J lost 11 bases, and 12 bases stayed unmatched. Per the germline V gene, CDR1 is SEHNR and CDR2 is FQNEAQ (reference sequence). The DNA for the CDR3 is TGTGCCAGCAGCGGATTGGGACTAGCGGGGGGCTGGGAGCAGTACTTC. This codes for CASSGLGLAGGWEQYF. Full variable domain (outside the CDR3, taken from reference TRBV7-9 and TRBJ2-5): DTGVSQNPRHKITKRGQNVTFRCDPISEHNRLYWYRQTLGQGPEFLTYFQNEAQLEKSRLLSDRFSAERPKGSFSTLEIQRTEQGDSAMYLCASSGLGLAGGWEQYFGPGTRLLVL.

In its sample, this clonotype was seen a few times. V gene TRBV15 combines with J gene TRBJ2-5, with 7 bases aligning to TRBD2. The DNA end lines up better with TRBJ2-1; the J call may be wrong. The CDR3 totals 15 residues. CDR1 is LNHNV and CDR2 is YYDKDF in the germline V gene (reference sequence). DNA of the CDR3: TGTGCCACCAGCCCTCGGGCACTAGCGTTGGATGAGCAGTTCTTC. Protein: CATSPRALALDEQFF.

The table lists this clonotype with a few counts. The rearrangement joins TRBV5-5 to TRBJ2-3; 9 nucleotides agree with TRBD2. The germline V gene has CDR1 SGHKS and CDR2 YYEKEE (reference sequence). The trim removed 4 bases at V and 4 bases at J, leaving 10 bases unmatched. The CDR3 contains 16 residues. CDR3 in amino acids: CASSPAPSGVADTQYF. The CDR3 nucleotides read TGTGCCAGCAGCCCTGCTCCTAGCGGGGTGGCAGATACGCAGTATTTT.

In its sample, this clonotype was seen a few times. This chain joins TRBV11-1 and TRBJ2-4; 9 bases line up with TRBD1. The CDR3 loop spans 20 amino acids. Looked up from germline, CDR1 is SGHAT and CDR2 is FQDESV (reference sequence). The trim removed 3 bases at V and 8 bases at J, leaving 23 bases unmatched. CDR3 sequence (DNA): TGTGCCAGCAGCTTGCCGGGGACAGGGAAGACAGGGGGGATTTTGGACATTCAGTACTTC. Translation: CASSLPGTGKTGGILDIQYF. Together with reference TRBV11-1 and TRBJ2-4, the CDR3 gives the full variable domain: EAEVAQSPRYKITEKSQAVAFWCDPISGHATLYWYRQILGQGPELLVQFQDESVVDDSQLPKDRFSAERLKGVDSTLKIQPAELGDSAMYLCASSLPGTGKTGGILDIQYFGAGTRLSVL.

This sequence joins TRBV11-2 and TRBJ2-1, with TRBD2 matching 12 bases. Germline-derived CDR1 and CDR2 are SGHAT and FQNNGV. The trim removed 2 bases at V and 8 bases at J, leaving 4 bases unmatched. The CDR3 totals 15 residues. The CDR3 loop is CASSLLAGGFDEQFF. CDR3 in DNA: TGTGCCAGCAGCTTACTAGCGGGGGGGTTCGATGAGCAGTTCTTC. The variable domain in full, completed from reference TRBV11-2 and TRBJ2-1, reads EAGVAQSPRYKIIEKRQSVAFWCNPISGHATLYWYQQILGQGPKLLIQFQNNGVVDDSQLPKDRFSAERLKGVDSTLKIQPAKLEDSAVYLCASSLLAGGFDEQFFGPGTRLTVL.

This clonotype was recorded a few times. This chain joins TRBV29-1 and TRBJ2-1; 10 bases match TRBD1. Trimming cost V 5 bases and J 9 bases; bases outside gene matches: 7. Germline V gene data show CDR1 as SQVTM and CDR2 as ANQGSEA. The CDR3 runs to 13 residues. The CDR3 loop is CSVSPGQGTEQFF. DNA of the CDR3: TGCAGCGTTTCCCCGGGACAGGGGACTGAGCAGTTCTTC.

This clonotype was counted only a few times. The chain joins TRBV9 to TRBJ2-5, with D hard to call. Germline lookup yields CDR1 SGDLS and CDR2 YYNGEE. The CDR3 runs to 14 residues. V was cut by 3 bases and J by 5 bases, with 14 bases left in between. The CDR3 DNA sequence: TGTGCCAGCAGCGCCCCGTCTTATCGGGAGACCCAGTACTTC. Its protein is CASSAPSYRETQYF.

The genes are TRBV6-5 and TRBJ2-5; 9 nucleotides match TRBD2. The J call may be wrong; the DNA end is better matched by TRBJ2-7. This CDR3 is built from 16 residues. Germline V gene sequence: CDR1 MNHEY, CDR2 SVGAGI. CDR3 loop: CASSNTLAGVSYEQYF. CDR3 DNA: TGTGCCAGCAGTAACACTTTAGCGGGGGTCTCCTACGAGCAGTACTTC.

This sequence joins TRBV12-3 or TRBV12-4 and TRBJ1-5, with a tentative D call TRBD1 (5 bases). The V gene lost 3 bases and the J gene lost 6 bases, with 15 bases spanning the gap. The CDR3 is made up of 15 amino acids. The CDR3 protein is CASSFRRAGGQPQHF. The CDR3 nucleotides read TGTGCCAGCAGTTTCCGCAGGGCCGGGGGTCAGCCCCAGCATTTT.

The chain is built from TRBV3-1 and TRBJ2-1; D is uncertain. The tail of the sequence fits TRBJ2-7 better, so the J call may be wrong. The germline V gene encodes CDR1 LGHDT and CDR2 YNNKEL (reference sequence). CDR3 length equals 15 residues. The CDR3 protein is CASSQSISPSYEQYF. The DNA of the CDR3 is TGTGCCAGCAGCCAATCTATCAGCCCTTCCTACGAGCAGTACTTC.